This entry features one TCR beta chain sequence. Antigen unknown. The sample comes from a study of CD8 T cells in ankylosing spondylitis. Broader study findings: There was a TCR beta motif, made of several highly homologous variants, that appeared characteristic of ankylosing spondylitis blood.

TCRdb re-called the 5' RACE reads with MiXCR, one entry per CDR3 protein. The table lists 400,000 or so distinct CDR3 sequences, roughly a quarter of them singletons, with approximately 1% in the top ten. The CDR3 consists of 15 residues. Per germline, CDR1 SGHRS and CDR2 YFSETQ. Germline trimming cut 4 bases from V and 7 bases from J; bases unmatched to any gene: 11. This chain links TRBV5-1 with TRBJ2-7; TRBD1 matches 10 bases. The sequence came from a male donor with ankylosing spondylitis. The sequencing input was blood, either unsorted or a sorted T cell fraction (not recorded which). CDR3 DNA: TGCGCCAGCAGCCCTCCGGGACAGGGGAACCTTGAGCAGTACTTC. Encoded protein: CASSPPGQGNLEQYF.